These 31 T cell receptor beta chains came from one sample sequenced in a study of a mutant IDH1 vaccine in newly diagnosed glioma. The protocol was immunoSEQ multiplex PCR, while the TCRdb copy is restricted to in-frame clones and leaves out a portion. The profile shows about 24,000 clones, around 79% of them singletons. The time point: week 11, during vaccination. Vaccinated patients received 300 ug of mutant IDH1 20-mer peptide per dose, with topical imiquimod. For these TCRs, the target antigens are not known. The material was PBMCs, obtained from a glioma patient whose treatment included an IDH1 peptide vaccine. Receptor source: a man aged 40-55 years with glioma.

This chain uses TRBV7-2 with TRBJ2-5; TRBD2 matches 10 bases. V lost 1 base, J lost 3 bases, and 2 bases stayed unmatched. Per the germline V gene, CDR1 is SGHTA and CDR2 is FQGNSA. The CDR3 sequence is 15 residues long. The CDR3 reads CASSLGLAGKETQYF. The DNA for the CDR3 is TGTGCCAGCAGCTTAGGACTAGCGGGCAAAGAGACCCAGTACTTC.

The CDR3 DNA sequence: TGTGCCAGCCGTGGGAGGAGCTACAATGAGCAGTTCTTC. It encodes CASRGRSYNEQFF. The chain has TRBV21-1 and TRBJ2-1; TRBD2, the table's D call, lacks a check against the DNA. TRBV21-1 is an annotated pseudogene. This CDR3 has 13 amino acids.

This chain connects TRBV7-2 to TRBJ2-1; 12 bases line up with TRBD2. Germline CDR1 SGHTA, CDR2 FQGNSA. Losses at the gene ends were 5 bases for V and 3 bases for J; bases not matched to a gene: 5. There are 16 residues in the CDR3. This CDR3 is CASSRTSGKLYNEQFF. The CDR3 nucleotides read TGTGCCAGCAGCCGGACTAGCGGGAAGCTCTACAATGAGCAGTTCTTC.

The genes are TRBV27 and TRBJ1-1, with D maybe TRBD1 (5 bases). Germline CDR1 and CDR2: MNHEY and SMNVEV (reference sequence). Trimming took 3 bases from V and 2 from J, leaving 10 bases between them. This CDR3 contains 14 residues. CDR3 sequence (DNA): TGTGCCAGCAGTTTTGGGGGAGGTAACACTGAAGCTTTCTTT. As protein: CASSFGGGNTEAFF.

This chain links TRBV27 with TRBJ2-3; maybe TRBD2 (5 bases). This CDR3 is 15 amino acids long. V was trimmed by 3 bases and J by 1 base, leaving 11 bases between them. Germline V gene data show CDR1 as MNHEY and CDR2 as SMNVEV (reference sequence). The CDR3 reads CASSLRVRRTDTQYF. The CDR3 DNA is TGTGCCAGCAGTTTGCGGGTGCGACGCACAGATACGCAGTATTTT.

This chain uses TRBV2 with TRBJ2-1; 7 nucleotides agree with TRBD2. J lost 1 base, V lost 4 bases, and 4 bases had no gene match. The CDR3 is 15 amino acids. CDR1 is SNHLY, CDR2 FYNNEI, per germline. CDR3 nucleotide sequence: TGTGCCAGCAGTGCCCGCGGGGGTTCCTACAATGAGCAGTTCTTC. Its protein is CASSARGGSYNEQFF.

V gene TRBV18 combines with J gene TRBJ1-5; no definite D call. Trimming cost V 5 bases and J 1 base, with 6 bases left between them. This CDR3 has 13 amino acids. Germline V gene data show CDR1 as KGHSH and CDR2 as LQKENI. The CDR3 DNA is TGTGCCAGCTCAGAGATGAGCAATCAGCCCCAGCATTTT. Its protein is CASSEMSNQPQHF.

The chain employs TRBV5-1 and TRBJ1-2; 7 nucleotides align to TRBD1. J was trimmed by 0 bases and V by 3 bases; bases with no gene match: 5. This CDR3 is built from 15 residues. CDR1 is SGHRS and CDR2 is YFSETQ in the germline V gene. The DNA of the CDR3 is TGCGCCAGCAGCTGGACAGGAGAAGCTAACTATGGCTACACCTTC. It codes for CASSWTGEANYGYTF. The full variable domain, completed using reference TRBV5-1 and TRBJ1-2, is KAGVTQTPRYLIKTRGQQVTLSCSPISGHRSVSWYQQTPGQGLQFLFEYFSETQRNKGNFPGRFSGRQFSNSRSEMNVSTLELGDSALYLCASSWTGEANYGYTFGSGTRLTVV.

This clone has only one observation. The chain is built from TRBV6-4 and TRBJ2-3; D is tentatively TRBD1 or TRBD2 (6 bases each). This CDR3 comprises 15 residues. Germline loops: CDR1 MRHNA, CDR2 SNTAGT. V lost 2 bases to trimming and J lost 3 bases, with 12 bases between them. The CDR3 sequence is CASSDSGGGTDTQYF. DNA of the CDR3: TGTGCCAGCAGTGACAGCGGAGGGGGGACAGATACGCAGTATTTT.

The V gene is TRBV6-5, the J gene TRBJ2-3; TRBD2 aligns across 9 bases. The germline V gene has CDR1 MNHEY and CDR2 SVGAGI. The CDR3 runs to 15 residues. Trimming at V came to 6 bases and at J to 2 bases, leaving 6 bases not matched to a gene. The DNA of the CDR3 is TGTGCCAGCAGCCCCGGACTAGCGCTCACAGATACGCAGTATTTT. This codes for CASSPGLALTDTQYF.

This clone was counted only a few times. The CDR3 bases are TGTGCCAGCAGCTTAGTGTGGCTCGGAGGCTACACCTTC. It yields the protein CASSLVWLGGYTF. The gene calls are TRBV11-2 and TRBJ1-2; D is unclear. Trimming pared 1 base from V and 8 bases from J, leaving 11 bases between. The length of the CDR3 is 13 residues. CDR1 is SGHAT, CDR2 FQNNGV, per germline. Full variable domain (outside the CDR3, taken from reference TRBV11-2 and TRBJ1-2): EAGVAQSPRYKIIEKRQSVAFWCNPISGHATLYWYQQILGQGPKLLIQFQNNGVVDDSQLPKDRFSAERLKGVDSTLKIQPAKLEDSAVYLCASSLVWLGGYTFGSGTRLTVV.

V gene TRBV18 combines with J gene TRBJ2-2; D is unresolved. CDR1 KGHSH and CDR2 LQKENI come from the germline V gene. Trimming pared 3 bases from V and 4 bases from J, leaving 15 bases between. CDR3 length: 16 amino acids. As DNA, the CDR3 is TGTGCCAGCTCACCTTCCCCCGGCAGTCTCACCGGGGAGCTGTTTTTT. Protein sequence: CASSPSPGSLTGELFF.

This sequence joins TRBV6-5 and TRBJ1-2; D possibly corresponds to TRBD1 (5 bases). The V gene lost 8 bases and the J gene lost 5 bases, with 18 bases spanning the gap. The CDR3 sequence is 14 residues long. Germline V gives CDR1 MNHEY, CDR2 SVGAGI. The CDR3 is CASAPNLGLYGYTF. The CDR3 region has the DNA TGTGCCAGCGCTCCCAACTTGGGGCTTTATGGCTACACCTTC.

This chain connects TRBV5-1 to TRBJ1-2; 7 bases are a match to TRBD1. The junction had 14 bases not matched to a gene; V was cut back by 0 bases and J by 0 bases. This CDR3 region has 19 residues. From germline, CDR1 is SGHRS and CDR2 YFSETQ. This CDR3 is CASSLGPTGAGGTNYGYTF. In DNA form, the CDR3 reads TGCGCCAGCAGCTTGGGCCCCACAGGGGCCGGTGGAACTAACTATGGCTACACCTTC.

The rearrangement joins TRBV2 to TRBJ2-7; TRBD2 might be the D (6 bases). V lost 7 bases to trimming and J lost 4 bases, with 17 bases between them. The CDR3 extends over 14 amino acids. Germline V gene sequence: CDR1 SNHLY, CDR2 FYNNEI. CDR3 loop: CASTRQLAGYEQYF. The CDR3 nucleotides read TGTGCCAGCACTCGGCAACTAGCTGGTTACGAGCAGTACTTC.

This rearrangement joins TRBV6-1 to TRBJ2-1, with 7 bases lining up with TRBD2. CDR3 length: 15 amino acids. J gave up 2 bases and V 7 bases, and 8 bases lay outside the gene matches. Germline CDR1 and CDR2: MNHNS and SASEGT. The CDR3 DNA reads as TGTGCCAGCAAGGCGCTAGCGGACCCCTACAATGAGCAGTTCTTC. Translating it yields CASKALADPYNEQFF.

As DNA, the CDR3 is TGTGCCAGCAGCTCCGGGACAGGGGATGGGAATTCACCCCTCCACTTT. Translating it yields CASSSGTGDGNSPLHF. This sequence joins TRBV13 and TRBJ1-6, with TRBD1 matching 10 bases. The V gene's germline CDR1 is PRHDT and CDR2 FYEKMQ (reference sequence). CDR3 length: 16 amino acids. V trimming: 4 bases; J trimming: 7 bases; junction bases outside the gene matches: 7. Looking up the rest from reference TRBV13 and TRBJ1-6 gives the full variable domain: AAGVIQSPRHLIKEKRETATLKCYPIPRHDTVYWYQQGPGQDPQFLISFYEKMQSDKGSIPDRFSAQQFSDYHSELNMSSLELGDSALYFCASSSGTGDGNSPLHFGNGTRLTVT.

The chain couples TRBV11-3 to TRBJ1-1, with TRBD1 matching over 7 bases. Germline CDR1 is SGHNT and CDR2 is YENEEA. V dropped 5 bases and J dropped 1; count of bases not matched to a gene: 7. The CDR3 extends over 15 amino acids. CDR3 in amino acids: CASSPEGAWNTEAFF. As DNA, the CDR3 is TGTGCCAGCAGCCCCGAGGGGGCTTGGAACACTGAAGCTTTCTTT.

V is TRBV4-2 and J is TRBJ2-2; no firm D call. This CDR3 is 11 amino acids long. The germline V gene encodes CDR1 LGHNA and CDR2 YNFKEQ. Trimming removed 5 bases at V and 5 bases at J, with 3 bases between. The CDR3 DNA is TGTGCCAGCAGCTTGACCGGGGAGCTGTTTTTT. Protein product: CASSLTGELFF.

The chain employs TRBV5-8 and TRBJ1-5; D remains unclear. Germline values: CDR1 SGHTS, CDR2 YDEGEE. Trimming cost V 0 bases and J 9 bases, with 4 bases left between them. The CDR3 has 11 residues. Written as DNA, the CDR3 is TGTGCCAGCAGCTTGGGGGGGCCCCAGCATTTT. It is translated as CASSLGGPQHF.

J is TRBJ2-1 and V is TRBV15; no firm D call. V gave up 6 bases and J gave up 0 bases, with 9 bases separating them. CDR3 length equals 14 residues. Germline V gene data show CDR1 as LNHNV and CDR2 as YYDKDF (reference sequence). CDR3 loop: CATRVAFSYNEQFF. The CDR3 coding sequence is TGTGCCACCAGAGTTGCCTTCTCCTACAATGAGCAGTTCTTC. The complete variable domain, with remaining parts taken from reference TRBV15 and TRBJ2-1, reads DAMVIQNPRYQVTQFGKPVTLSCSQTLNHNVMYWYQQKSSQAPKLLFHYYDKDFNNEADTPDNFQSRRPNTSFCFLDIRSPGLGDTAMYLCATRVAFSYNEQFFGPGTRLTVL.

CDR3 sequence (DNA): TGCGCCAGCAGCCAAAACAATGAGCAGTTCTTC. It is translated as CASSQNNEQFF. The chain carries TRBV5-1 and TRBJ2-1; no clear D gene. Germline CDR1 is SGHRS and CDR2 is YFSETQ. The length of the CDR3 is 11 residues. V gave up 4 bases and J gave up 5 bases, with 4 bases separating them.

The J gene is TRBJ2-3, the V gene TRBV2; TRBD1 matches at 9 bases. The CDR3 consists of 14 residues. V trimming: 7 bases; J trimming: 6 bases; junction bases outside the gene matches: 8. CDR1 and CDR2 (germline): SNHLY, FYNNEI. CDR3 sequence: CASILDRGEDTQYF. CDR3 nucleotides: TGTGCCAGCATCCTGGACAGGGGAGAGGATACGCAGTATTTT.

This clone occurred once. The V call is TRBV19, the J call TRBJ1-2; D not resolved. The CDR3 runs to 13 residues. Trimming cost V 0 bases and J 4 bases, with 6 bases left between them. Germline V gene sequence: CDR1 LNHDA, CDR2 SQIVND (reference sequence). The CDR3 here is CASSIDRTYGYTF. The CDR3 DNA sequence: TGTGCCAGTAGTATAGACAGAACCTATGGCTACACCTTC.

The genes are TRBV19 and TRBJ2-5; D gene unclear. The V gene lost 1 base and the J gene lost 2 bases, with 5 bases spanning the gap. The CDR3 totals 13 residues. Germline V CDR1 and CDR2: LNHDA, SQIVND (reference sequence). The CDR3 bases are TGTGCCAGTAGTATAGGGCTTCAAGAGACCCAGTACTTC. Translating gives CASSIGLQETQYF. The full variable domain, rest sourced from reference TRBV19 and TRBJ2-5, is DGGITQSPKYLFRKEGQNVTLSCEQNLNHDAMYWYRQDPGQGLRLIYYSQIVNDFQKGDIAEGYSVSREKKESFPLTVTSAQKNPTAFYLCASSIGLQETQYFGPGTRLLVL.

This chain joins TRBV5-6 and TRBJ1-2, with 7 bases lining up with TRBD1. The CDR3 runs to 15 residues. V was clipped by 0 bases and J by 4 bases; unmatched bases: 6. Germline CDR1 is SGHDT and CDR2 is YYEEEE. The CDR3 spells CASSLVGTELYGYTF. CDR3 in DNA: TGTGCCAGCAGCTTGGTCGGGACAGAGCTCTATGGCTACACCTTC.

DNA for the CDR3: TGTGCCAGTAGTTTGGACACTGAAGAGACCCAGTACTTC. Its translation: CASSLDTEETQYF. The chain is built from TRBV19 and TRBJ2-5; TRBD1 is a possible D gene (5 bases). The V and J ends lost 5 bases and 3 bases respectively, with 10 bases between them. CDR1 and CDR2 from the germline V gene are LNHDA and SQIVND (reference sequence). The CDR3 spans 13 residues.

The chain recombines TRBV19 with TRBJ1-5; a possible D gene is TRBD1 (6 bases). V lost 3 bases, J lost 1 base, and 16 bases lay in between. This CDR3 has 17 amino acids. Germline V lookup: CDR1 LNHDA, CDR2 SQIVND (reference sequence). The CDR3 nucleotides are TGTGCCAGTAGTATCCCCCCCGGGACACCCAGCAATCAGCCCCAGCATTTT. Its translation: CASSIPPGTPSNQPQHF.

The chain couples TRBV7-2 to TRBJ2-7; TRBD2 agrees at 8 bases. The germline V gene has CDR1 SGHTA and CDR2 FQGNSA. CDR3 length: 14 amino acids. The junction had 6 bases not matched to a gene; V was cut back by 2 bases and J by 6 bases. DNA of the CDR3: TGTGCCAGCAGCTTATCAGGCGCGGGAGGCGAGCAGTACGTC. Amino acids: CASSLSGAGGEQYV.

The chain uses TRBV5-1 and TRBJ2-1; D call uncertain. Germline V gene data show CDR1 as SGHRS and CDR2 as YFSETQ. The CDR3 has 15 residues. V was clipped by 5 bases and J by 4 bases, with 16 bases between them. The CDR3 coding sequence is TGCGCCAGCAGAGCCGACGGTGGCGGATACAATGAGCAGTTCTTC. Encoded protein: CASRADGGGYNEQFF.

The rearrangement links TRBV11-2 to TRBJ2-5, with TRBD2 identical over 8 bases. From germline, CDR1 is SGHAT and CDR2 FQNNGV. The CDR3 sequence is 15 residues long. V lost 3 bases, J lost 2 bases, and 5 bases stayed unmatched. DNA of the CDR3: TGTGCCAGCAGCTTTATCGGGGGGGCACAAGAGACCCAGTACTTC. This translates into CASSFIGGAQETQYF.